The clone carrying this T cell receptor (beta chain) was seen more than once but under ten times. This sample was taken from a study of blood T cell repertoires in COVID-19. Study-wide background: From the United States, Italy and Spain came samples of acute and convalescent COVID-19. From T cells, B-cell-depleted T cells, or PBMCs came the material, which was cDNA or gDNA.

Authors' processing steps: For nucleated cells, counts were estimated from reference gene primer amplification. Profiling relied on immunoSEQ multiplex PCR, and the TCRdb table lists in-frame clones only, not all of them. V, J and clone size are taken as reported in that table, and D and trimming were inferred from the DNA itself. Of approximately 66,000 clones in the sample, 87% were seen once. This TCR was sampled from a man between 60 and 75 years old with acute or convalescent COVID-19. The sequenced sample was peripheral blood.

The CDR3: CASSPRSAGGIYGYTF. The CDR3, as DNA: TGTGCCAGCAGCCCCCGAAGTGCAGGGGGCATCTATGGCTACACCTTC. The chain has TRBV14 and TRBJ1-2; TRBD1 matches at 8 bases. CDR3 length: 16 residues. V lost 4 bases to trimming and J lost 4 bases; unmatched junction nucleotides: 11. Germline CDR1 reads SGHDN; CDR2 reads FVKESK.